This T cell receptor (beta chain) was captured in a study of blood T cell repertoires in COVID-19. About the research overall: Collection of acute and convalescent COVID-19 samples took place in the United States, Italy and Spain. PBMCs, B-cell-depleted T cells, or T cells provided the cDNA or gDNA that made up the material.

Original analysis: Estimated nucleated cell counts came from reference gene primer amplification. TCRdb's copy holds only in-frame clones and misses some; the assay was immunoSEQ multiplex PCR. That table supplies the V and J calls and clone size; D and trimming were determined from the DNA. The table lists around 70,000 clones, about four fifths of them singletons, with around 20% in the top ten. Germline CDR1 and CDR2: KGHDR and SFDVKD. The CDR3 is 17 residues long. V was clipped by 1 base and J by 6 bases; unmatched bases: 11. The sample taken for sequencing was peripheral blood. This clonotype was sampled from a woman in her 70s with acute or convalescent COVID-19. The genes are TRBV24-1 and TRBJ2-7, with TRBD1 identical over 10 bases. CDR3 region: CATSDLLARQGAGEQYF. The CDR3 nucleotides are TGTGCCACCAGTGATTTACTCGCTCGACAGGGGGCAGGCGAGCAGTACTTC.